The clone carrying this T cell receptor (beta chain) was counted a few times. Its matching antigen is unknown. The CDR3 is made up of 14 amino acids. Trimming stripped 6 bases from V and 0 bases from J, with 12 bases between. Per the germline V gene, CDR1 is MNHEY and CDR2 is SMNVEV (reference sequence). The data originate from a study of T-cell reconstitution after alpha-beta-depleted transplantation in children. Broader study findings: Recipient T cells and thymic progenitors that survived were the source of the high TCRbeta diversity seen at day 60 in some patients. Alpha-beta T cells present about two months after transplant were reported to originate from several hundred expanded graft clones.

Unique molecular identifiers were used to barcode this TCRbeta library. TCRdb reanalysed the PCR reads using MiXCR and keeps one entry per CDR3 protein. Altogether about 540,000 distinct CDR3 sequences are present, roughly 27% being singletons, with the ten largest covering less than 40%. Sequencing used PBMCs, obtained before TCRalphabeta/CD19-depleted stem cell transplant. This receptor was taken from a boy younger than two with Wiskott-Aldrich syndrome, due to receive a stem cell transplant. The chain uses TRBV27 and TRBJ2-7; possible D gene TRBD2, 6 bases. The CDR3 nucleotides are TGTGCCAGCAGATTCGCTAGCGTCTCCTACGAGCAGTACTTC. It translates to CASRFASVSYEQYF.